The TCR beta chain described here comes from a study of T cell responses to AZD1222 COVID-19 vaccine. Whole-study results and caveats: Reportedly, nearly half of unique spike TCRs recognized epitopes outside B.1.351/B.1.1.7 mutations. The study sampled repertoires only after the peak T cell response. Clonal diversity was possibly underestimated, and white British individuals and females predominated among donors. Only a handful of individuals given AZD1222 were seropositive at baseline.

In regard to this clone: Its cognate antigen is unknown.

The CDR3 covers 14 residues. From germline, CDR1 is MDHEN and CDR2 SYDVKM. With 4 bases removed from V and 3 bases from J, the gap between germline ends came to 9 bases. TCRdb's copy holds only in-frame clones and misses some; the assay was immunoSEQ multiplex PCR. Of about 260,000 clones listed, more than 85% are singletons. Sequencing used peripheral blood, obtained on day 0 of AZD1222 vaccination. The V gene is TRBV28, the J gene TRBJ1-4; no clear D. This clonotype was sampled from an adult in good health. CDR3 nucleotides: TGTGCCAGCAGTTGGTGGAATTCTAATGAAAAACTGTTTTTT. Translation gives CASSWWNSNEKLFF. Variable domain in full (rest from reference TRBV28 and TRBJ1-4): DVKVTQSSRYLVKRTGEKVFLECVQDMDHENMFWYRQDPGLGLRLIYFSYDVKMKEKGDIPEGYSVSREKKERFSLILESASTNQTSMYLCASSWWNSNEKLFFGSGTQLSVL.